The 13 T cell receptor beta chains below come from one sample, sequenced in a study of beta chain features in type 1 diabetes. The isolated RNA, all of it, was reverse transcribed, so expressed TCRB transcripts were what got sequenced. This table comes from immunoSEQ multiplex PCR, and its TCRdb copy is limited to in-frame clones, with some not included. The sample lists roughly 150,000 clones, roughly 9.1% occurring once. The sample taken for sequencing was central memory CD4+ T cells from blood. The origin of the receptors is a woman under 30 in good health.

J is TRBJ2-1 and V is TRBV7-2; tentative D call: TRBD1 (6 bases). Trimming cost V 5 bases and J 6 bases, with 11 bases left between them. This CDR3 region has 13 residues. Germline CDR1 reads SGHTA; CDR2 reads FQGNSA. CDR3 sequence reads: CASSLPQGNEQFF. The DNA for the CDR3 is TGTGCCAGCAGCCTCCCACAGGGCAATGAGCAGTTCTTC. Drawing the rest from reference TRBV7-2 and TRBJ2-1, the complete variable domain is GAGVSQSPSNKVTEKGKDVELRCDPISGHTALYWYRQSLGQGLEFLIYFQGNSAPDKSGLPSDRFSAERTGGSVSTLTIQRTQQEDSAVYLCASSLPQGNEQFFGPGTRLTVL.

The CDR3 loop reads CASSLPGGVDNYGYTF. CDR3 in DNA: TGTGCCAGCAGCTTGCCAGGGGGCGTAGATAACTATGGCTACACCTTC. V usage is TRBV5-4 and J usage is TRBJ1-2, with 8 bases that match TRBD1. Germline V gives CDR1 SGHNT, CDR2 YYREEE (reference sequence). The V segment lost 1 base and the J segment 1 base; nucleotides outside the gene matches: 6. CDR3 length: 16 amino acids. Complete variable domain (other parts from reference TRBV5-4 and TRBJ1-2): ETGVTQSPTHLIKTRGQQVTLRCSSQSGHNTVSWYQQALGQGPQFIFQYYREEENGRGNFPPRFSGLQFPNYSSELNVNALELDDSALYLCASSLPGGVDNYGYTFGSGTRLTVV.

This clone was seen a handful of times. This chain joins TRBV5-4 and TRBJ2-5, with 9 bases that match TRBD2. Per germline, CDR1 SGHNT and CDR2 YYREEE (reference sequence). This CDR3 region has 15 residues. V shed 4 bases and J 2 bases; nucleotides not matched to a gene: 6. CDR3 DNA sequence: TGTGCCAGCAGCAAAAGACTAGCGGTACAAGAGACCCAGTACTTC. Amino acid sequence: CASSKRLAVQETQYF. The variable domain in full, completed from reference TRBV5-4 and TRBJ2-5, reads ETGVTQSPTHLIKTRGQQVTLRCSSQSGHNTVSWYQQALGQGPQFIFQYYREEENGRGNFPPRFSGLQFPNYSSELNVNALELDDSALYLCASSKRLAVQETQYFGPGTRLLVL.

This clone was recorded a few times. The CDR3 nucleotides read TGTGCCAGCAGCCCACTAGCAGATCGCGAACTCAATGAGCAGTTCTTC. Amino acids: CASSPLADRELNEQFF. The chain joins TRBV7-6 to TRBJ2-1; possible D gene TRBD2, 6 bases. V lost 5 bases and J 6 bases, leaving 20 bases between the germline ends. CDR3 length equals 16 residues. Germline CDR1 SGHVS, CDR2 FNYEAQ.

The rearrangement joins TRBV15 to TRBJ2-7; 9 bases are a match to TRBD1. The CDR3 has 15 residues. CDR1 and CDR2 (germline): LNHNV, YYDKDF (reference sequence). With V trimmed by 0 bases and J by 7 bases, 7 bases remained unmatched. CDR3 bases: TGTGCCACCAGCAGAGATATGACAGGGGGGAGGGAGCAGTACTTC. Amino acid sequence: CATSRDMTGGREQYF.

The V gene is TRBV5-1, the J gene TRBJ2-7; 11 bases match TRBD1. Trimming cost V 4 bases and J 2 bases; bases outside gene matches: 5. The germline V gene encodes CDR1 SGHRS and CDR2 YFSETQ. The CDR3 extends over 15 amino acids. This CDR3 reads CASSHAGQGAYEQYF. The CDR3 DNA sequence: TGCGCCAGCAGCCATGCGGGACAGGGGGCCTACGAGCAGTACTTC.

This chain connects TRBV7-8 to TRBJ2-1, with 13 bases matching TRBD2. This CDR3 is 16 amino acids long. Germline CDR1 is SGHVS and CDR2 is FQNEAQ. With V trimmed by 1 base and J by 6 bases, 3 bases remained unmatched. The CDR3 sequence is CASSLGTSGGINEQFF. In nucleotides, the CDR3 is TGTGCCAGCAGCTTAGGGACTAGCGGGGGCATCAATGAGCAGTTCTTC.

This clone was counted between two and nine times. V is TRBV7-2 and J is TRBJ2-5; D is unclear. V dropped 5 bases and J dropped 1 base, with 11 bases sitting between them. Germline-derived CDR1 and CDR2 are SGHTA and FQGNSA. There are 14 residues in the CDR3. For the CDR3, the DNA is TGTGCCAGCAGCCGGAGACTTATCCAAGAGACCCAGTACTTC. Protein sequence: CASSRRLIQETQYF.

The chain links TRBV4-2 to TRBJ1-1; the D is unclear. The CDR3 loop spans 12 amino acids. Trimming took 1 base from V and 11 from J, leaving 11 bases between them. Germline CDR1 LGHNA, CDR2 YNFKEQ. The CDR3 nucleotides read TGTGCCAGCAGCCAAGCGGAGGCCCCGGCTTTCTTT. This gives the protein CASSQAEAPAFF.

In this sample, this clone turned up a few times. The chain couples TRBV27 to TRBJ2-7, with 11 bases fitting TRBD2. This CDR3 comprises 14 residues. The V gene's germline CDR1 is MNHEY and CDR2 SMNVEV (reference sequence). V lost 5 bases, J lost 3 bases, and 3 bases stayed unmatched. The CDR3 region is CASSTTSGGYEQYF. The DNA for the CDR3 is TGTGCCAGCAGTACAACTAGCGGGGGCTACGAGCAGTACTTC.

The chain has TRBV7-2 and TRBJ2-5; D not certain. The CDR3 extends over 13 amino acids. Deletions cut 5 bases from V and 1 base from J, with 8 bases between. Germline CDR1 is SGHTA and CDR2 is FQGNSA. CDR3 loop: CASSGVTQETQYF. The DNA for the CDR3 is TGTGCCAGCAGCGGAGTAACCCAAGAGACCCAGTACTTC.

This chain joins TRBV7-2 and TRBJ2-1; 8 positions match TRBD2. V trimming: 3 bases; J trimming: 6 bases; junction bases outside the gene matches: 1. CDR1 is SGHTA and CDR2 is FQGNSA in the germline V gene. CDR3 length equals 13 residues. The CDR3 loop is CASSFSGANEQFF. In DNA, the CDR3 is TGTGCCAGCAGCTTTAGCGGGGCCAATGAGCAGTTCTTC. Supplemented by reference TRBV7-2 and TRBJ2-1, the full variable domain reads GAGVSQSPSNKVTEKGKDVELRCDPISGHTALYWYRQSLGQGLEFLIYFQGNSAPDKSGLPSDRFSAERTGGSVSTLTIQRTQQEDSAVYLCASSFSGANEQFFGPGTRLTVL.

This chain connects TRBV7-8 to TRBJ1-4; 12 nucleotides agree with TRBD1. CDR3 length: 19 residues. The V segment lost 7 bases and the J segment 0 bases; nucleotides outside the gene matches: 12. Germline V lookup: CDR1 SGHVS, CDR2 FQNEAQ. DNA for the CDR3: TGTGCCAGCACACAATTCAAGGGACAGGGGGCTGCAACTAATGAAAAACTGTTTTTT. Translation: CASTQFKGQGAATNEKLFF.